This T cell receptor (beta chain) was documented in a study of post-analysis software for immune sequencing data. Study in general: Relapsing-remitting, secondary progressive and progressive-relapsing forms of multiple sclerosis all featured among disease courses.

In this sample, this clonotype turned up a few times. What it recognizes is unknown. The library was made from cDNA and included unique molecular identifiers. Some 500,000 cDNA molecules were obtained per 1 to 10 million input T cells. TCRdb called the PCR reads again in MiXCR, with one record for every CDR3 protein. In the table there are roughly 650,000 distinct CDR3 sequences, approximately 59% of which are singletons. Germline V gene data show CDR1 as SGHDN and CDR2 as FVKESK. The V end was cut by 0 bases, the J end by 2 bases, with 7 bases between. This CDR3 contains 14 residues. Study-wide results and caveats: By F measure, strong co-clustering occurred among samples prepared in the same batch. There were a few TRBV segments more frequent in patients than controls, and TRBV5-6, TRBV5-1 and TRBV20-1 were among them. Significantly lower normalized Chao1 diversity was found in patients with multiple sclerosis relative to controls.

The TCR was taken from a girl aged 2-10 years with multiple sclerosis. The chain recombines TRBV14 with TRBJ1-2; a weak D match, TRBD1 (5 bases). Sequencing used blood. Here the CDR3 reads CASSQDWGNYGYTF. DNA for the CDR3: TGTGCCAGCAGCCAAGATTGGGGGAACTATGGCTACACCTTC. The full variable domain, in which reference TRBV14 and TRBJ1-2 provide the parts outside the CDR3, is EAGVTQFPSHSVIEKGQTVTLRCDPISGHDNLYWYRRVMGKEIKFLLHFVKESKQDESGMPNNRFLAERTGGTYSTLKVQPAELEDSGVYFCASSQDWGNYGYTFGSGTRLTVV.